A single sample is the source of the 31 T cell receptor beta chains below, sequenced in a study of regulatory T cells in long-lasting Graves disease. The sample's time point: persistent/refractory GD, antithyroid drugs over 5 years with positive TRAb. Scientists built the TCR library using RNA that was extracted from PBMCs. With iRepertoire HTBI primers and Arm-PCR of CDR3 regions, TCR beta libraries were built. TCRdb called the multiplex PCR reads again in MiXCR, with one record for every CDR3 protein. The sample includes around 400,000 distinct CDR3 sequences, about 25% of them seen just once. The material sequenced was peripheral blood mononuclear cells (PBMCs), taken when the disease was refractory, from a patient treated with antithyroid drugs. These receptors originate from a female donor with Graves disease.

The chain is built from TRBV30 and TRBJ2-7; D is undetermined. CDR1 GTSNPN and CDR2 SVGIG come from the germline V gene (reference sequence). The CDR3 is 13 residues long. Trimming removed 3 bases at V and 6 bases at J, with 15 bases between. DNA of the CDR3: TGTGCCTGGAGCACCCTCGGCTCCGGCGAGCAGTACTTC. Protein product: CAWSTLGSGEQYF.

This clonotype was detected a few times. V usage is TRBV7-2 and J usage is TRBJ2-3, with D perhaps TRBD1 (5 bases). The CDR3 contains 13 residues. CDR1 and CDR2 from the germline V gene are SGHTA and FQGNSA. Trimming took off 1 base at V and 6 bases at J, with 8 bases between the two ends. The CDR3 here is CASSLGTPDTQYF. The CDR3 nucleotides are TGTGCCAGCAGCTTAGGGACACCGGATACGCAGTATTTT.

This clonotype showed up just a few times. The chain links TRBV7-2 to TRBJ1-2; D may be TRBD1 (5 bases). The CDR3 runs to 17 residues. V lost 5 bases and J 6 bases, leaving 25 bases between the germline ends. Germline CDR1 SGHTA, CDR2 FQGNSA. For the CDR3, the DNA is TGTGCCAGCAGCCCCCGACCCCCAGGGTCCATCCATCATGGCTACACCTTC. It specifies CASSPRPPGSIHHGYTF.

This clonotype was observed many times. The genes are TRBV28 and TRBJ1-1, with 7 positions matching TRBD1. From germline, CDR1 is MDHEN and CDR2 SYDVKM. V shed 7 bases, J shed 11 bases, and the junction held 10 bases outside the gene matches. The CDR3 runs 12 residues. CDR3 residues: CASTRQGLFAFF. The CDR3 nucleotides are TGTGCCAGCACAAGACAGGGTCTGTTTGCTTTCTTT.

The table lists this clonotype with a few counts. The chain couples TRBV30 to TRBJ1-5; no firm D call. Trimming stripped 3 bases from V and 0 bases from J, with 12 bases between. Germline V gene data show CDR1 as GTSNPN and CDR2 as SVGIG (reference sequence). The CDR3 totals 15 residues. CDR3 DNA: TGTGCCTGGAGCGACCGGAGGTTTAGCAATCAGCCCCAGCATTTT. Translation: CAWSDRRFSNQPQHF.

As to this clonotype: Since no conserved phenylalanine or tryptophan closes the CDR3, a read error is the likely cause. The chain combines TRBV7-2 with TRBJ1-1; D not resolved. The CDR3 is 14 residues long. Germline V lookup: CDR1 SGHTA, CDR2 FQGNSA. Trimming took off 1 base at V and 5 bases at J, with 11 bases between the two ends. CDR3 coding DNA: TGTGCCAGCAGCTTAGACAGTGCTTCGACTGAAGCTTTCCTT. Amino acids: CASSLDSASTEAFL.

This clonotype was picked up a small number of times. This chain links TRBV13 with TRBJ2-7, with TRBD1 matching 7 bases. Germline assignment: CDR1 PRHDT and CDR2 FYEKMQ (reference sequence). Losses at the gene ends were 2 bases for V and 4 bases for J; bases not matched to a gene: 5. The CDR3 length is 14 residues. The CDR3 region is CASSLRQGQYEQYF. As DNA, the CDR3 is TGTGCCAGCAGCTTACGACAGGGTCAATACGAGCAGTACTTC.

The V and J genes are TRBV5-1 and TRBJ2-7; TRBD1 aligns across 9 bases. With 2 bases clipped from V and 3 bases from J, the junction kept 6 bases outside the gene matches. Germline assignment: CDR1 SGHRS and CDR2 YFSETQ. The length of the CDR3 is 15 residues. CDR3 nucleotides: TGCGCCAGCAGCTTAGGGACAGGGAACATCTACGAGCAGTACTTC. This gives the protein CASSLGTGNIYEQYF.

The V call is TRBV7-9, the J call TRBJ1-2; D gene ambiguous. The CDR3 spans 13 residues. With 4 bases removed from V and 4 bases from J, the gap between germline ends came to 10 bases. The germline CDR1 and CDR2 sequences are SEHNR and FQNEAQ (reference sequence). The CDR3 DNA follows: TGTGCCAGCAGCTCTTCGGACGGCTATGGCTACACCTTC. Its translation: CASSSSDGYGYTF.

This clonotype was seen many times. J is TRBJ2-5 and V is TRBV7-2; D tentatively reads TRBD1 or TRBD2 (5 bases each). The CDR3 loop spans 16 amino acids. V was pared by 1 base and J by 5 bases, with 17 bases between. Germline CDR1 is SGHTA and CDR2 is FQGNSA. CDR3 amino acids: CASSLGTGTSRETQYF. CDR3 nucleotides: TGTGCCAGCAGCTTAGGAACCGGGACCAGTAGGGAGACCCAGTACTTC.

This rearrangement joins TRBV30 to TRBJ2-7, with D tentatively TRBD1 (6 bases). CDR1 and CDR2 (germline): GTSNPN, SVGIG (reference sequence). The CDR3 covers 15 residues. Trimming left V 3 bases short and J 4 bases short, with 19 bases between. As DNA, the CDR3 is TGTGCCTGGAGGCCACCCGGGACCAGGGGTTACGAGCAGTACTTC. It translates to CAWRPPGTRGYEQYF.

The table lists this clonotype with many counts. The CDR3 region is CASRGGLSYEQYF. The CDR3 DNA reads as TGTGCCAGCAGGGGGGGACTATCCTACGAGCAGTACTTC. The chain couples TRBV25-1 to TRBJ2-7; 7 bases map to TRBD2. This CDR3 is built from 13 residues. The germline gives CDR1 MGHDK, CDR2 SYGVNS. Trimming removed 6 bases from V and 1 base from J; junction bases left unmatched: 3.

This clonotype has just one count. The chain recombines TRBV20-1 with TRBJ2-2; TRBD2 agrees at 7 bases. Per the germline V gene, CDR1 is DFQATT and CDR2 is SNEGSKA (reference sequence). V lost 0 bases, J lost 2 bases, and 6 bases stayed unmatched. The CDR3 spans 16 residues. CDR3 DNA: TGCAGTGCTAGAGAGTCCCTAGCGGTAAACACCGGGGAGCTGTTTTTT. Translated: CSARESLAVNTGELFF.

This clonotype was seen a few times. The genes are TRBV7-9 and TRBJ2-1; D unclear. Germline CDR1 and CDR2: SEHNR and FQNEAQ (reference sequence). The CDR3 runs to 17 residues. V dropped 2 bases and J dropped 8 bases, with 22 bases sitting between them. The chain's CDR3 is CASSLSSALRRNDEQFF. The CDR3 DNA is TGTGCCAGCAGCTTATCTTCGGCTTTACGAAGAAACGATGAGCAGTTCTTC.

This clonotype was counted ten times or more. The V gene is TRBV27, the J gene TRBJ2-7; no definite D call. The germline V gene encodes CDR1 MNHEY and CDR2 SMNVEV (reference sequence). This CDR3 is 14 amino acids long. V lost 2 bases and J 3 bases, leaving 11 bases between the germline ends. The DNA for the CDR3 is TGTGCCAGCAGTTTACGGAGTCCAGTCTACGAGCAGTACTTC. The encoded protein is CASSLRSPVYEQYF.

This clonotype was recorded only once. The V call is TRBV10-3, the J call TRBJ2-5, with D possibly being TRBD1 (8 bases). CDR3 length: 14 residues. The germline V gene encodes CDR1 ENHRY and CDR2 SYGVKD. V lost 7 bases, J lost 3 bases, and 15 bases lay in between. The CDR3 nucleotides are TGTGCCATCAACAGGGGGGGACCTGAAGAGACCCAGTACTTC. Translated: CAINRGGPEETQYF.

This clonotype showed up just a few times. The chain has TRBV7-2 and TRBJ2-7, with unresolved D. From germline, CDR1 is SGHTA and CDR2 FQGNSA. The V end lost 1 base, the J end lost 0 bases, and 19 bases lay between the germline ends. There are 18 residues in the CDR3. The CDR3 spells CASSLVGMLYSSSYEQYF. The CDR3 coding sequence is TGTGCCAGCAGCTTAGTCGGCATGTTGTACAGCAGCTCCTACGAGCAGTACTTC.

The genes are TRBV30 and TRBJ2-4, with D hard to call. This CDR3 is 12 amino acids long. The germline gives CDR1 GTSNPN, CDR2 SVGIG (reference sequence). The V gene lost 0 bases and the J gene lost 7 bases, with 7 bases spanning the gap. The CDR3 DNA is TGTGCCTGGAGTGTATTGGAGAACATTCAGTACTTC. It encodes CAWSVLENIQYF. The full variable domain, in which reference TRBV30 and TRBJ2-4 provide the parts outside the CDR3, is SQTIHQWPATLVQPVGSPLSLECTVEGTSNPNLYWYRQAAGRGLQLLFYSVGIGQISSEVPQNLSASRPQDRQFILSSKKLLLSDSGFYLCAWSVLENIQYFGAGTRLSVL.

The chain recombines TRBV3-1 with TRBJ2-5; D is uncertain. Per germline, CDR1 LGHDT and CDR2 YNNKEL (reference sequence). Between the trimmed V and J ends, which lost 4 bases and 7 bases, there was a span of 13 bases. This CDR3 is built from 13 residues. The chain's CDR3 is CASSPDGRRTQYF. The CDR3 DNA reads TGTGCCAGCAGCCCCGACGGCCGAAGGACCCAGTACTTC.

The chain joins TRBV5-1 to TRBJ2-1; 9 nucleotides agree with TRBD2. The CDR3 covers 16 residues. With 3 bases clipped from V and 8 bases from J, the junction kept 12 bases outside the gene matches. Per the germline V gene, CDR1 is SGHRS and CDR2 is YFSETQ. CDR3: CASSSEREARWDEQFF. DNA of the CDR3: TGCGCCAGCAGCTCAGAGCGGGAGGCCCGGTGGGATGAGCAGTTCTTC. The full variable domain, completed using reference TRBV5-1 and TRBJ2-1, is KAGVTQTPRYLIKTRGQQVTLSCSPISGHRSVSWYQQTPGQGLQFLFEYFSETQRNKGNFPGRFSGRQFSNSRSEMNVSTLELGDSALYLCASSSEREARWDEQFFGPGTRLTVL.

This clonotype came up many times. The chain joins TRBV28 to TRBJ1-1, with 8 bases aligning to TRBD1. This CDR3 spans 14 amino acids. Unmatched junction bases numbered 6, after V lost 5 bases and J lost 4 bases. Germline V lookup: CDR1 MDHEN, CDR2 SYDVKM. CDR3 nucleotides: TGTGCCAGCAGTGACAGGGGAGGTACCACTGAAGCTTTCTTT. Translating it yields CASSDRGGTTEAFF.

V usage is TRBV25-1 and J usage is TRBJ2-5, with a possible D match to TRBD2 (6 bases). V dropped 6 bases and J dropped 1 base, with 12 bases sitting between them. This CDR3 is built from 14 residues. The V gene's germline CDR1 is MGHDK and CDR2 SYGVNS. The CDR3 coding sequence is TGTGCCAGCAGCGCCGGGGGTTCCCAAGAGACCCAGTACTTC. This codes for CASSAGGSQETQYF.

This clonotype was counted at least ten times. The genes are TRBV12-3 or TRBV12-4 and TRBJ1-1, with a possible D match to TRBD1 (5 bases). Between the trimmed V and J ends, which lost 6 bases and 1 base, there was a span of 9 bases. The CDR3 extends over 13 amino acids. CDR3: CASRTDRNTEAFF. The CDR3 nucleotides read TGTGCCAGCAGAACAGACAGGAACACTGAAGCTTTCTTT.

The rearrangement joins TRBV6-2 or TRBV6-3 to TRBJ2-7; 9 bases match TRBD1. The CDR3 spans 14 residues. Germline trimming cut 5 bases from V and 3 bases from J; bases unmatched to any gene: 5. Germline assignment: CDR1 MNHEY and CDR2 SVGEGT. This CDR3 is CASSRRTGVYEQYF. In DNA, the CDR3 is TGTGCCAGCAGTCGAAGGACAGGGGTCTACGAGCAGTACTTC.

This clonotype was seen just once. One junction end disagrees with the germline gene, perhaps due to a read error. DNA for the CDR3: TGTGCCAGCAGTTTAGCGGGATCTCACGGGGAGCTGTTTTTT. Translating gives CASSLAGSHGELFF. The chain uses TRBV7-9 and TRBJ2-2, with TRBD2 matching over 8 bases. The germline gives CDR1 SEHNR, CDR2 FQNEAQ (reference sequence). This CDR3 has 14 residues.

In regard to this clonotype: A much larger clone sits a single nucleotide away, making a read error possible. Likely a read error: the CDR3 ends without its conserved phenylalanine or tryptophan. CDR3 bases: TGTGCCAGCACCAGGGACAGGGGAGTCACCGGGGAGCTGTTTCTT. It specifies CASTRDRGVTGELFL. The chain recombines TRBV28 with TRBJ2-2, with 10 nucleotides matching TRBD1. V lost 7 bases to trimming and J lost 4 bases; unmatched junction nucleotides: 6. Germline values: CDR1 MDHEN, CDR2 SYDVKM. The CDR3 totals 15 residues.

The V gene is TRBV6-1, the J gene TRBJ1-2, with D possibly TRBD1 on 5 matching bases. Germline CDR1 and CDR2: MNHNS and SASEGT. Trimming removed 7 bases from V and 0 bases from J, with 21 bases in between. This CDR3 has 17 amino acids. CDR3 sequence reads: CASTRVGREPSNYGYTF. The CDR3 DNA reads as TGTGCCAGCACCCGCGTGGGCAGGGAGCCCTCTAACTATGGCTACACCTTC.

This clonotype was observed a handful of times. The chain couples TRBV7-3 to TRBJ2-2, with 10 bases matching TRBD1. The CDR3 extends over 17 amino acids. The germline gives CDR1 SGHTA, CDR2 FQGTGA. V lost 2 bases to trimming and J lost 6 bases; unmatched junction nucleotides: 9. The CDR3 DNA is TGTGCCAGCAGCTTAGAAGGGACAGGGGCGGTAGCCGGGGAGCTGTTTTTT. Translating gives CASSLEGTGAVAGELFF.

This clonotype was detected only a few times. The chain links TRBV19 to TRBJ1-1; the D is unclear. V was pared by 3 bases and J by 5 bases, with 13 bases between. The germline V gene encodes CDR1 LNHDA and CDR2 SQIVND (reference sequence). The CDR3 is 14 amino acids. Here the CDR3 reads CASSMTPKVTEAFF. The CDR3 nucleotides read TGTGCCAGTAGTATGACCCCAAAGGTTACTGAAGCTTTCTTT.

The gene calls are TRBV5-1 and TRBJ1-2, with 10 positions matching TRBD1. This CDR3 has 16 amino acids. The germline CDR1 and CDR2 sequences are SGHRS and YFSETQ. The V segment lost 4 bases and the J segment 2 bases; nucleotides outside the gene matches: 8. The CDR3 DNA follows: TGCGCCAGCAGCCCCAATCCGGGACAGGGGAACTATGGCTACACCTTC. The encoded protein is CASSPNPGQGNYGYTF.

CDR3 DNA sequence: TGTGCCAGCAGTTACTCAAGGGACAGGGGGCGCTTAAATACCGGGGAGCTGTTTTTT. This sequence encodes CASSYSRDRGRLNTGELFF. The rearrangement uses TRBV6-5 and TRBJ2-2, with TRBD1 identical over 12 bases. The trim removed 0 bases at V and 5 bases at J, leaving 10 bases unmatched. From germline, CDR1 is MNHEY and CDR2 SVGAGI. The CDR3 loop spans 19 amino acids.